This entry lists 30 T cell receptor beta chains sequenced from one sample in a study of Graves' ophthalmopathy and Graves' hyperthyroidism. TCR beta CDR3 amplification used RNA transcripts. A first-round RT-PCR used HTBI primers, followed by a second-round multiplex PCR. TCRdb redid the calling of the multiplex PCR reads with MiXCR, one entry per CDR3 protein. The sample lists about 370,000 distinct CDR3 sequences, about 18% seen once, with 2.4% in the top ten. The source material was peripheral blood. All receptors derive from an adult woman with stable Graves' hyperthyroidism.

The chain combines TRBV6-2 or TRBV6-3 with TRBJ1-1, with unresolved D. The CDR3 length is 11 residues. Germline CDR1 is MNHEY and CDR2 is SVGEGT. The germline V and J ends were trimmed by 10 bases and 4 bases, with 10 bases remaining between them. The chain's CDR3 is CATSQGTEAFF. CDR3 nucleotide sequence: TGTGCCACCTCCCAAGGCACTGAAGCTTTCTTT.

This clonotype was recorded at least ten times. The chain couples TRBV6-2 or TRBV6-3 to TRBJ2-7; TRBD2 agrees at 13 bases. The CDR3 contains 15 residues. The V gene end was trimmed by 0 bases and the J gene end by 6 bases; junction bases not matched to a gene: 2. The V gene's germline CDR1 is MNHEY and CDR2 SVGEGT. CDR3 residues: CASSYSGTSGTEQYF. CDR3 nucleotide sequence: TGTGCCAGCAGTTACTCCGGGACTAGCGGGACCGAGCAGTACTTC.

This clonotype has a count of ten or more. V usage is TRBV20-1 and J usage is TRBJ1-2; 7 bases align to TRBD1. J gave up 4 bases and V 2 bases, and 4 bases lay outside the gene matches. This CDR3 has 13 residues. The germline V gene has CDR1 DFQATT and CDR2 SNEGSKA (reference sequence). This CDR3 reads CSARMGTAYGYTF. CDR3 coding DNA: TGCAGTGCTAGAATGGGGACAGCCTATGGCTACACCTTC.

This clonotype occurred many times. The V and J genes are TRBV4-1 and TRBJ2-2; D ambiguous. Looked up from germline, CDR1 is MGHRA and CDR2 is YSYEKL. Trimming removed 4 bases at V and 6 bases at J, with 12 bases between. The CDR3 has 14 residues. CDR3 DNA: TGCGCCAGCAGCCCCCGACCTGGGTCCGGGGAGCTGTTTTTT. Translating gives CASSPRPGSGELFF.

In regard to this clonotype: This may be a read error, as it is one base from a much larger clone. The missing conserved phenylalanine or tryptophan at the end of this CDR3 makes a read error likely. The chain is built from TRBV4-1 and TRBJ1-2; a possible D gene is TRBD1 (6 bases). The CDR3 sequence is 18 residues long. Between the trimmed V and J ends, which lost 0 bases and 4 bases, there was a span of 21 bases. Germline V CDR1 and CDR2: MGHRA, YSYEKL. For the CDR3, the DNA is TGCGCCAGCAGCCAAGAATTAGTGGGACAAAAAAGAGGCTATGGCTACACCGTC. This gives the protein CASSQELVGQKRGYGYTV.

This clonotype was seen only a few times. Relative to the germline gene, one junction end is altered; a read error may explain this. The V and J genes are TRBV7-2 and TRBJ2-7, with no clear D. The CDR3 consists of 14 residues. Germline V gives CDR1 SGHTA, CDR2 FQGNSA. CDR3 in DNA: TGTGCCAGCAGCTTGGGTGTAGATAATTGGCCGCTGAACTTC. Encoded protein: CASSLGVDNWPLNF. Looking up the rest from reference TRBV7-2 and TRBJ2-7 gives the full variable domain: GAGVSQSPSNKVTEKGKDVELRCDPISGHTALYWYRQSLGQGLEFLIYFQGNSAPDKSGLPSDRFSAERTGGSVSTLTIQRTQQEDSAVYLCASSLGVDNWPLNFGPGTRLTVT.

This clonotype was seen many times. This chain connects TRBV7-8 to TRBJ2-2; no clear D. Germline V gene lookup returns CDR1 SGHVS and CDR2 FQNEAQ. V dropped 1 base and J dropped 6 bases, with 6 bases sitting between them. The CDR3 runs to 13 residues. CDR3 DNA: TGTGCCAGCAGCTTAGTCGTGGCCGGGGAGCTGTTTTTT. This gives the protein CASSLVVAGELFF. Variable domain in full (rest from reference TRBV7-8 and TRBJ2-2): GAGVSQSPRYKVAKRGQDVALRCDPISGHVSLFWYQQALGQGPEFLTYFQNEAQLDKSGLPSDRFFAERPEGSVSTLKIQRTQQEDSAVYLCASSLVVAGELFFGEGSRLTVL.

The genes are TRBV10-1 and TRBJ2-7; D is tentatively TRBD1 or TRBD2 (6 bases each). V lost 3 bases and J 4 bases, leaving 10 bases between the germline ends. CDR1 is WNHNN, CDR2 SYGVQD, per germline (reference sequence). The CDR3 length is 13 residues. CDR3 coding DNA: TGCGCCAGCAGTGAAGGAGGGGGGTACGAGCAGTACTTC. This sequence encodes CASSEGGGYEQYF.

This clonotype was counted many times. The chain combines TRBV19 with TRBJ1-2, with 7 bases lining up with TRBD1. Unmatched junction bases numbered 6, after V lost 2 bases and J lost 3 bases. Germline CDR1 reads LNHDA; CDR2 reads SQIVND (reference sequence). CDR3 length equals 15 residues. CDR3 DNA: TGTGCCAGTAGTATACGGCAGGGGGGAGACTATGGCTACACCTTC. This codes for CASSIRQGGDYGYTF. Using reference TRBV19 and TRBJ1-2 for the parts outside the CDR3, the full variable domain is DGGITQSPKYLFRKEGQNVTLSCEQNLNHDAMYWYRQDPGQGLRLIYYSQIVNDFQKGDIAEGYSVSREKKESFPLTVTSAQKNPTAFYLCASSIRQGGDYGYTFGSGTRLTVV.

This clonotype was seen ten or more times. The CDR3 region has the DNA TGTGCCAGCAGCGTAGGCCCTAGCGGGAGTGTCACCGGGGAGCTGTTTTTT. The encoded protein is CASSVGPSGSVTGELFF. The genes are TRBV9 and TRBJ2-2, with 10 bases lining up with TRBD2. This CDR3 is 17 amino acids long. In germline, CDR1 is SGDLS, CDR2 YYNGEE. Unmatched junction bases numbered 6, after V lost 0 bases and J lost 4 bases.

This clonotype was counted many times. The chain combines TRBV9 with TRBJ2-7; 9 bases fit TRBD1. The CDR3 has 18 amino acids. Per germline, CDR1 SGDLS and CDR2 YYNGEE. The V segment lost 0 bases and the J segment 2 bases; nucleotides outside the gene matches: 12. The CDR3 DNA sequence: TGTGCCAGCAGCGTAGGCCTCCCGGGACAGGGAACCACCTACGAGCAGTACTTC. Its protein is CASSVGLPGQGTTYEQYF. The whole variable domain, remainder taken from reference TRBV9 and TRBJ2-7, is DSGVTQTPKHLITATGQRVTLRCSPRSGDLSVYWYQQSLDQGLQFLIQYYNGEERAKGNILERFSAQQFPDLHSELNLSSLELGDSALYFCASSVGLPGQGTTYEQYFGPGTRLTVT.

This clonotype has at least ten counts. V is TRBV24-1 and J is TRBJ2-7, with a weak D call TRBD2 (6 bases). V was trimmed by 1 base and J by 6 bases, leaving 15 bases between them. This CDR3 has 15 residues. Germline V lookup: CDR1 KGHDR, CDR2 SFDVKD. CDR3 nucleotides: TGTGCCACCAGTGATTTTAACAGCCCCGGGGGCGAGCAGTACTTC. Protein sequence: CATSDFNSPGGEQYF.

The genes are TRBV10-3 and TRBJ2-7, with D perhaps TRBD1 (5 bases). The germline V gene encodes CDR1 ENHRY and CDR2 SYGVKD. The CDR3 runs to 14 residues. V was clipped by 0 bases and J by 6 bases, with 12 bases between them. The CDR3 DNA reads TGTGCCATCAGTGAGTCGACAGAGGTCCCCGAGCAGTACTTC. This codes for CAISESTEVPEQYF.

This clonotype was seen repeatedly, ten times or more. Written as DNA, the CDR3 is TGTGCCAGCAGTCCCACAGGGTTATCCTATGGCTACACCTTC. Translated: CASSPTGLSYGYTF. The V call is TRBV6-2 or TRBV6-3, the J call TRBJ1-2; D might be TRBD1 (6 bases). V was trimmed by 5 bases and J by 4 bases, leaving 14 bases between them. CDR3 length: 14 residues. Looked up from germline, CDR1 is MNHEY and CDR2 is SVGEGT.

This clonotype was observed many times. The chain uses TRBV7-2 and TRBJ2-7, with 9 bases matching TRBD2. Per germline, CDR1 SGHTA and CDR2 FQGNSA. CDR3 length: 15 amino acids. The V and J ends lost 3 bases and 0 bases, in that order; junction bases with no gene match: 3. The CDR3 DNA follows: TGTGCCAGCAGCTTCGATAGCGGGAGCTCCTACGAGCAGTACTTC. It specifies CASSFDSGSSYEQYF.

This clonotype was found a few times. J is TRBJ2-3 and V is TRBV18, with 10 positions matching TRBD1. CDR3 length: 14 residues. Germline loops: CDR1 KGHSH, CDR2 LQKENI. After removal of 3 bases from V and 10 bases from J, the junction contained 7 bases not matched to a gene. CDR3 in DNA: TGTGCCAGCTCACCCGGGACAGGGGTTTTGGCGCAGTATTTT. Translating it yields CASSPGTGVLAQYF.

This clonotype was observed at least ten times. The J gene is TRBJ2-3, the V gene TRBV20-1; tentative D call: TRBD1 (7 bases). The CDR3 covers 14 residues. Per germline, CDR1 DFQATT and CDR2 SNEGSKA (reference sequence). V gave up 0 bases and J gave up 5 bases, with 12 bases separating them. This CDR3 reads CSARDRQGLDTQYF. Written as DNA, the CDR3 is TGCAGTGCTAGAGACCGACAGGGACTAGATACGCAGTATTTT.

This clonotype occurred many times. The chain is built from TRBV6-2 or TRBV6-3 and TRBJ2-2; D call uncertain. The germline CDR1 and CDR2 sequences are MNHEY and SVGEGT. V lost 5 bases to trimming and J lost 1 base, with 8 bases between them. The CDR3 has 14 residues. CDR3 sequence: CASSPRMNTGELFF. CDR3 coding DNA: TGTGCCAGCAGTCCAAGGATGAACACCGGGGAGCTGTTTTTT.

This clonotype was counted between two and nine times. The rearrangement joins TRBV10-1 to TRBJ2-2; D is ambiguous. CDR1 and CDR2 from the germline V gene are WNHNN and SYGVQD (reference sequence). The CDR3 runs to 13 residues. The V end was cut by 6 bases, the J end by 6 bases, with 11 bases between. This CDR3 reads CASRDGWAGELFF. The CDR3 bases are TGCGCCAGCAGGGACGGGTGGGCCGGGGAGCTGTTTTTT.

This clonotype was recorded many times. The V and J genes are TRBV6-2 or TRBV6-3 and TRBJ1-3; D is possibly TRBD1 (5 bases). This CDR3 is 16 amino acids long. V dropped 7 bases and J dropped 4 bases, with 20 bases sitting between them. Germline V gene lookup returns CDR1 MNHEY and CDR2 SVGEGT. Written as DNA, the CDR3 is TGTGCCAGCATTCGACGCCCGACAGTTGACGGAAACACCATATATTTT. This sequence encodes CASIRRPTVDGNTIYF.

This clonotype has at least ten counts. V is TRBV12-3 or TRBV12-4 and J is TRBJ2-7; 7 positions agree with TRBD1. V lost 8 bases, J lost 1 base, and 11 bases stayed unmatched. This CDR3 contains 15 residues. CDR3 DNA sequence: TGTGCCAGCGGAAAGGGACAGCGGACGTCCTACGAGCAGTACTTC. Its protein is CASGKGQRTSYEQYF.

The chain combines TRBV11-2 with TRBJ1-1; no reliable D call. The V end lost 3 bases, the J end lost 4 bases, and 9 bases lay between the germline ends. This CDR3 is built from 13 residues. Germline loops: CDR1 SGHAT, CDR2 FQNNGV. DNA of the CDR3: TGTGCCAGCAGCTTCGCTAAAGGCACTGAAGCTTTCTTT. Translated, it gives CASSFAKGTEAFF.

This clonotype was recorded many times. The chain carries TRBV12-3 or TRBV12-4 and TRBJ2-5; 11 bases agree with TRBD2. CDR3 length equals 15 residues. The V and J ends lost 2 bases and 4 bases, in that order; junction bases with no gene match: 3. DNA of the CDR3: TGTGCCAGCAGTTTAAGCCTAGCGGGAGGAGAGACCCAGTACTTC. It encodes CASSLSLAGGETQYF.

The chain combines TRBV5-1 with TRBJ2-2, with unresolved D. The CDR3 is 13 amino acids. CDR1 and CDR2 (germline): SGHRS, YFSETQ. V lost 6 bases and J 2 bases, leaving 8 bases between the germline ends. The CDR3 region is CASNPPNTGELFF. Here the CDR3 DNA reads TGCGCCAGCAATCCACCAAACACCGGGGAGCTGTTTTTT.

This clonotype occurred many times. The gene calls are TRBV18 and TRBJ2-7, with 10 nucleotides matching TRBD2. Germline lookup yields CDR1 KGHSH and CDR2 LQKENI. Trimming cost V 0 bases and J 4 bases; bases outside gene matches: 3. The CDR3 runs to 15 residues. The CDR3 loop reads CASSPPTSGMYEQYF. The CDR3 DNA follows: TGTGCCAGCTCACCACCAACTAGCGGGATGTACGAGCAGTACTTC.

This clonotype was counted at least ten times. This chain uses TRBV6-5 with TRBJ2-7; no clear D gene. V lost 0 bases and J lost 4, with 7 bases in between. CDR3 length: 13 amino acids. CDR1 is MNHEY and CDR2 is SVGAGI in the germline V gene. In DNA form, the CDR3 reads TGTGCCAGCAGTTACTCGTTGGGGTACGAGCAGTACTTC. This codes for CASSYSLGYEQYF.

This chain links TRBV5-1 with TRBJ2-2; tentatively, D is TRBD1 (6 bases). The V gene lost 2 bases and the J gene lost 2 bases, with 10 bases spanning the gap. Germline-derived CDR1 and CDR2 are SGHRS and YFSETQ. The CDR3 covers 15 residues. The CDR3 loop reads CASSFAQGNTGELFF. The CDR3 DNA reads TGCGCCAGCAGCTTCGCACAGGGAAACACCGGGGAGCTGTTTTTT.

This clonotype was counted many times. The rearrangement links TRBV6-1 to TRBJ2-2; the match to TRBD2 covers 8 bases. Germline V gene sequence: CDR1 MNHNS, CDR2 SASEGT. The CDR3 is 16 amino acids. V gave up 2 bases and J gave up 7 bases; unmatched junction bases: 9. This chain's CDR3 is CASSESRGLGLGELFF. In DNA, the CDR3 is TGTGCCAGCAGTGAAAGTCGGGGACTAGGTCTCGGGGAGCTGTTTTTT.

This chain connects TRBV28 to TRBJ2-7; D gene unclear. CDR1 is MDHEN, CDR2 SYDVKM, per germline. Trimming pared 5 bases from V and 0 bases from J, leaving 20 bases between. This CDR3 region has 17 residues. The CDR3 region is CASSHPSRQASSYEQYF. DNA for the CDR3: TGTGCCAGCAGTCACCCGTCTCGGCAGGCTAGCTCCTACGAGCAGTACTTC.

This clonotype was counted a few times. The chain carries TRBV12-3 or TRBV12-4 and TRBJ1-5, with 8 bases fitting TRBD1. The CDR3 sequence is 14 residues long. V was pared by 1 base and J by 7 bases, with 3 bases of the junction left unmatched. This chain's CDR3 is CASSLVQGAQPQHF. CDR3 bases: TGTGCCAGCAGTTTAGTCCAGGGGGCCCAGCCCCAGCATTTT.